This T cell receptor (beta chain) was captured by sequencing in a study of blood T cell repertoires in COVID-19 (dated by TCRdb to 2020 to 2022). Describing the broader study: Samples covering the acute and convalescent phases of COVID-19 were provided by collaborators in the United States, Italy and Spain. Samples came from the ongoing ImmuneRACE study (first 160 participants) plus 1,254 subjects from 6 global collaborators. The dataset comprised deeply sampled blood TCRbeta repertoires from subjects exposed to, actively infected with, or recovered from COVID-19. A freely available public database, intended as a resource for researchers studying the immune response to SARS-CoV-2, is where the repertoires were released. The sample metadata nearly always contained a de-identified subject ID, COVID-19 status, age in years and sex. The prospective study material was composed of cDNA or gDNA derived from T cells, B-cell-depleted T cells, or PBMCs. Where available, HLA class I and class II types were obtained from metadata supplied by the sample provider rather than from assay-based typing.

Each collaborating institution followed its own protocols to collect whole blood in K2EDTA tubes. Collaborator samples were shipped for TCRbeta analysis as frozen whole blood, isolated PBMCs, or DNA extracted from either sample type. For this clone: Its antigen has not been determined. No base quality information exists; no much larger clone differs at one position.

Results the study describes overall, beyond this receptor: The amount of clinical and demographic metadata varied by source and participant and was provided uncurated.

TCRbeta CDR3 regions were amplified from genomic DNA by means of the immunoSEQ Assay, a bias-controlled multiplex PCR. The original pipeline was this. The number of nucleated cells in each sample was estimated by amplification of reference gene primers within the assay. Sequence reads were collapsed and filtered to measure the absolute abundance of every unique TCRbeta CDR3 rearrangement. For each sample, productive Simpson clonality was calculated by taking the square root of Simpson's diversity index across productive rearrangements. Imported from immuneACCESS, the table was reduced by TCRdb to in-frame sequences with V and J called. These copies leave out some clones; in studies compared against another copy, an unresolved V gene accounts for under half, and the cause of the remainder is not known. Clonal size and the V and J genes are those of that table, whereas D and trimming came from the DNA. In this sample the table shows some 120,000 clones, over 80% of which occur a single time. The ten largest clones represent roughly 10% of the sample.

The germline V end is reduced by 4 bases and the J end by 3 bases; junction bases left unmatched: 9. Reading the germline V gene (reference sequence) gives CDR1 GTSNPN and CDR2 SVGIG. Its CDR3 holds 16 amino acids, cysteine through phenylalanine. The CDR3 DNA has 48 bases and is translated from base 1. The receptor chain draws on TRBV30 and TRBJ2-2; the junction holds 9 bases that match TRBD1. Sequencing used peripheral blood. The clonotype originates from a man in his 60s with acute or convalescent COVID-19. The DNA sequence follows: TGTGCCTGGACCTCGACAGGGGGAGGATACACCGGGGAGCTGTTTTTT. This translates into CAWTSTGGGYTGELFF. The CDR3 plus the reference TRBV30 and TRBJ2-2 genes for the other parts give the full variable domain: SQTIHQWPATLVQPVGSPLSLECTVEGTSNPNLYWYRQAAGRGLQLLFYSVGIGQISSEVPQNLSASRPQDRQFILSSKKLLLSDSGFYLCAWTSTGGGYTGELFFGEGSRLTVL.